These T cell receptor beta chains were read from a single sample in a study of T cell responses to AZD1222 COVID-19 vaccine. Some clones are missing from TCRdb's copy, which holds only in-frame ones; the method was immunoSEQ multiplex PCR. The profile shows under 200,000 clones, less than 95% of them singletons. This specimen consisted of peripheral blood, obtained on day 0 of AZD1222 vaccination. These receptors all come from an adult in good health. The CDR3 runs from the conserved cysteine through the conserved F or W. The D gene is left open where the match is weak. Some rows mark clone size as missing; the rest say once, few, many or name a class of expanded clone.

clone_size j_call d_call v_call cdr3_nt cdr3_aa
NA TRBJ2-5 TRBD2 TRBV15 TGTGCCACCAGCAGAGATTATGTAGTGGAGGGAGGGGAGACCCAGTACTTC CATSRDYVVEGGETQYF
NA TRBJ1-2 NA TRBV5-6 TGTGCCAGCAGCTTGGGGGCTCGGGGTGGCTACACCTTC CASSLGARGGYTF
NA TRBJ1-2 TRBD1 TRBV5-1 TGCGCCAGCAGCTCCCCCGGGACAGGGGTAATTGGCTACACCTTC CASSSPGTGVIGYTF
NA TRBJ1-1 NA TRBV19 TGTGCCAGTAGTCGGGGCAGAAACACTGAAGCTTTCTTT CASSRGRNTEAFF
NA TRBJ1-1 TRBD1 TRBV28 TGTGCCAGCAGGCCGGGACAGGGCGATCAGGCTTTCTTT CASRPGQGDQAFF
few TRBJ2-1 TRBD1 TRBV28 TGTGCCAGCAGTCCCTTACAGGGGTTGGAGTACAATGAGCAGTTCTTC CASSPLQGLEYNEQFF
NA TRBJ1-1 NA TRBV5-6 TGTGCCAGCAGCCCCCGGTATTTTCCCGCAGCTTTCTTT CASSPRYFPAAFF
NA TRBJ2-7 NA TRBV3-1/TRBV3-2 TGTGCCAGCAGCCCCCTGCGGGGTTACGAGCAGTACTTC CASSPLRGYEQYF
NA TRBJ2-3 NA TRBV24-1 TGTGCCACCAGTGATTTGCGTGGGGGGCGAAGGGCAGATACGCAGTATTTT CATSDLRGGRRADTQYF
NA TRBJ2-2 TRBD2 TRBV7-2 TGTGCCAGCAGCTTAATTGCGGGGGGGCCAATCGACACCGGGGAGCTGTTTTTT CASSLIAGGPIDTGELFF
NA TRBJ1-5 NA TRBV7-9 TGTGCCAGCAGCGAGGGTCCAAATAACAATCAGCCCCAGCATTTT CASSEGPNNNQPQHF
NA TRBJ1-1 NA TRBV27 TGTGCCAGCAGTTTACTTGGGGCGGGGAACACTGAAGCTTTCTTT CASSLLGAGNTEAFF
NA TRBJ1-4 NA TRBV3-1/TRBV3-2 TGTGCCAGCAGAGCTCGGGGACTGACGAAACTGTTTTTT CASRARGLTKLFF
NA TRBJ1-1 TRBD1 TRBV6-1 TGTGCCAGCAGTGATGCAGGGGGCTCTGAAGCTTTCTTT CASSDAGGSEAFF
NA TRBJ1-1 TRBD1 TRBV6-5 TGTGCCAGCAGTTCCGGGACAGGGAACACTGAAGCTTTCTTT CASSSGTGNTEAFF